The sequence of this T cell receptor beta chain was determined in a study of blood T cell repertoires in COVID-19. V was clipped by 4 bases and J by 3 bases; unmatched bases: 6. The length of the CDR3 is 16 residues. Per germline, CDR1 SGDLS and CDR2 YYNGEE. This table comes from immunoSEQ multiplex PCR, and its TCRdb copy is limited to in-frame clones, with some not included. The sample holds roughly 150,000 clones, about four fifths seen once. During active infection, Seattle patients enrolled and were then monitored through disease. Sequenced material: peripheral blood. This TCR was sampled from a woman aged 55-69 years with COVID-19, enrolled during active disease. The chain recombines TRBV9 with TRBJ2-3; 12 bases map to TRBD2. The CDR3 DNA reads TGTGCCAGCAGCTGGCAAGGGACTAGCGGGACAGATACGCAGTATTTT. Translating gives CASSWQGTSGTDTQYF.